One and the same sample provided the 5 T cell receptor beta chains below, sequenced in a study of cytomegalovirus exposure and HLA in healthy donors. PCR involved 60 Vbeta and 13 Jbeta primers. Assay: immunoSEQ multiplex PCR; the TCRdb copy retains only in-frame clones and omits some. The sample has roughly 99,000 clones, approximately 73% seen once. Sequencing was carried out using PBMCs. The receptor source for this set is a man aged 25-45 years in good health and CMV-seronegative.

V is TRBV29-1 and J is TRBJ2-1; tentatively, D is TRBD1 (6 bases). This CDR3 has 13 amino acids. Germline lookup yields CDR1 SQVTM and CDR2 ANQGSEA. V was trimmed by 4 bases and J by 5 bases, leaving 12 bases between them. CDR3 nucleotides: TGCAGCGTTGGGGTGACAGGCAACAATGAGCAGTTCTTC. Translating gives CSVGVTGNNEQFF.

This clone was found a few times. The chain links TRBV25-1 to TRBJ1-5; TRBD1 might be the D (5 bases). Germline V lookup: CDR1 MGHDK, CDR2 SYGVNS. The CDR3 is made up of 14 amino acids. Trimming cost V 2 bases and J 3 bases, with 8 bases left between them. CDR3: CASSETGFNQPQHF. CDR3 in DNA: TGTGCCAGCAGTGAAACAGGCTTCAATCAGCCCCAGCATTTT.

In DNA form, the CDR3 reads TGCGCCAGCAGCCCGGGACTAGCGGCTACCGGGGAGCTGTTTTTT. It encodes CASSPGLAATGELFF. The chain combines TRBV5-1 with TRBJ2-2; TRBD2 matches 11 bases. CDR1 is SGHRS and CDR2 is YFSETQ in the germline V gene. J was trimmed by 5 bases and V by 4 bases; bases with no gene match: 4. CDR3 length: 15 amino acids.

This clone was recorded a few times. The rearrangement links TRBV6-5 to TRBJ2-1; 7 nucleotides line up with TRBD2. J was trimmed by 11 bases and V by 5 bases; bases with no gene match: 6. The CDR3 contains 12 residues. Germline V gene sequence: CDR1 MNHEY, CDR2 SVGAGI. For the CDR3, the DNA is TGTGCCAGCAGTCCGGGGGGAGATAAGCAGTTCTTC. Amino acid sequence: CASSPGGDKQFF.

This clone turned up a few times. This sequence joins TRBV18 and TRBJ1-5, with D possibly TRBD1 on 5 matching bases. V lost 3 bases and J 7 bases, leaving 13 bases between the germline ends. The germline gives CDR1 KGHSH, CDR2 LQKENI. The CDR3 has 14 amino acids. Here the CDR3 DNA reads TGTGCCAGCTCACCCGGAGGGACGGGACAGCCCCAGCATTTT. As protein: CASSPGGTGQPQHF.